The 13 T cell receptor beta chains below were found in one sample sequenced in a study of shared clonotypes between healthy human individuals. Clones were read by immunoSEQ multiplex PCR, and TCRdb kept only the in-frame ones, dropping some. The top ten clones hold around 13% of a sample with more than 400,000 clones, 70% to 80% of them seen once. The sequenced sample was PBMCs. Every receptor here comes from a woman aged 40 to 55 in good health. Some clones in this sample may be carry-over from other donors' samples.

As for this clone: The sample contains more than one DNA sequence encoding this CDR3. The chain recombines TRBV28 with TRBJ1-5; D gene ambiguous. CDR3 length: 14 amino acids. CDR1 and CDR2 from the germline V gene are MDHEN and SYDVKM. Deletions cut 3 bases from V and 1 base from J, with 7 bases between. DNA for the CDR3: TGTGCCAGCAGTTTGGACCCGAGCAATCAGCCCCAGCATTTT. It is translated as CASSLDPSNQPQHF.

This clone appeared once. The chain uses TRBV18 and TRBJ2-5; D not resolved. Germline V CDR1 and CDR2: KGHSH, LQKENI. CDR3 length: 13 amino acids. V was shortened by 3 bases and J by 2 bases, with 7 bases between the two germline ends. DNA for the CDR3: TGTGCCAGCTCACCCGCGAGACAAGAGACCCAGTACTTC. Residues: CASSPARQETQYF.

CDR3 sequence: CATSRGLASDTQYF. CDR3 DNA sequence: TGTGCCACCAGCAGAGGATTAGCATCCGATACGCAGTATTTT. The chain carries TRBV15 and TRBJ2-3; D uncertain. The V gene lost 1 base and the J gene lost 6 bases, with 11 bases spanning the gap. CDR1 and CDR2 from the germline V gene are LNHNV and YYDKDF (reference sequence). The CDR3 consists of 14 residues.

The rearrangement joins TRBV7-3 to TRBJ2-1; 11 nucleotides align to TRBD2. V dropped 0 bases and J dropped 5; count of bases not matched to a gene: 0. The CDR3 runs to 15 residues. Per the germline V gene, CDR1 is SGHTA and CDR2 is FQGTGA. The CDR3 reads CASSLTTSGNNEQFF. CDR3 nucleotides: TGTGCCAGCAGCTTAACGACTAGCGGGAACAATGAGCAGTTCTTC. The whole variable domain, remainder taken from reference TRBV7-3 and TRBJ2-1, is GAGVSQTPSNKVTEKGKYVELRCDPISGHTALYWYRQSLGQGPEFLIYFQGTGAADDSGLPNDRFFAVRPEGSVSTLKIQRTERGDSAVYLCASSLTTSGNNEQFFGPGTRLTVL.

In its sample, this clone was seen a few times. The chain joins TRBV7-8 to TRBJ2-6; 7 bases align to TRBD1. Germline V gene sequence: CDR1 SGHVS, CDR2 FQNEAQ. Losses at the gene ends were 5 bases for V and 2 bases for J; bases not matched to a gene: 3. The CDR3 has 15 amino acids. The CDR3 is CASSLGQAGANVLTF. The CDR3, as DNA: TGTGCCAGCAGCCTCGGACAGGCTGGGGCCAACGTCCTGACTTTC.

This chain joins TRBV30 and TRBJ2-1; no clear D gene. The germline V and J ends were trimmed by 2 bases and 4 bases, with 9 bases remaining between them. Germline-derived CDR1 and CDR2 are GTSNPN and SVGIG (reference sequence). The CDR3 spans 13 residues. CDR3 residues: CAWSLDQYNEQFF. Written as DNA, the CDR3 is TGTGCCTGGAGTCTTGACCAGTACAATGAGCAGTTCTTC.

The chain combines TRBV18 with TRBJ2-1; the D is unclear. Germline V gene data show CDR1 as KGHSH and CDR2 as LQKENI. This CDR3 is built from 14 residues. V was shortened by 2 bases and J by 5 bases, with 10 bases between the two germline ends. The CDR3 spells CASSPGRRDNEQFF. The CDR3 nucleotides read TGTGCCAGCTCACCAGGTAGAAGAGACAATGAGCAGTTCTTC.

This chain joins TRBV7-2 and TRBJ1-1; D not resolved. CDR1 and CDR2 (germline): SGHTA, FQGNSA. V lost 5 bases to trimming and J lost 4 bases, with 20 bases between them. CDR3 length: 16 residues. As DNA, the CDR3 is TGTGCCAGCAGCCCTAATCTTCGGGGTGAGATCACTGAAGCTTTCTTT. It encodes CASSPNLRGEITEAFF.

The chain employs TRBV6-5 and TRBJ2-7, with D tentatively TRBD1 (5 bases). Germline V CDR1 and CDR2: MNHEY, SVGAGI. There are 11 residues in the CDR3. V lost 7 bases to trimming and J lost 5 bases, with 9 bases between them. The CDR3, as DNA: TGTGCCAGCACAGGGTCCGACGAGCAGTACTTC. Encoded protein: CASTGSDEQYF.

This clone was seen at least ten times. The sample has other DNA sequences that encode this CDR3 too. This chain links TRBV29-1 with TRBJ1-2, with D tentatively TRBD1 (5 bases). V dropped 0 bases and J dropped 8 bases, with 19 bases sitting between them. The germline gives CDR1 SQVTM, CDR2 ANQGSEA. The CDR3 is 15 residues long. The CDR3 sequence: CSVEEWQGVVGGYTF. The CDR3 DNA follows: TGCAGCGTTGAAGAGTGGCAAGGGGTTGTAGGGGGCTACACCTTC.

This clone was detected a few times. The J gene is TRBJ2-7, the V gene TRBV10-1; 9 bases are shared with TRBD2. CDR1 and CDR2 (germline): WNHNN, SYGVQD (reference sequence). The CDR3 is made up of 17 amino acids. The V and J ends lost 3 bases and 4 bases, in that order; junction bases with no gene match: 13. CDR3 sequence: CASSESTSGAPRYEQYF. The CDR3, as DNA: TGCGCCAGCAGTGAATCGACTAGCGGAGCCCCAAGGTACGAGCAGTACTTC.

The chain uses TRBV7-3 and TRBJ1-1, with D perhaps TRBD1 (6 bases). Trimming pared 5 bases from V and 5 bases from J, leaving 12 bases between. Germline CDR1 SGHTA, CDR2 FQGTGA. The CDR3 loop spans 13 amino acids. Written as DNA, the CDR3 is TGTGCCAGCAGCCCAGCGGGGGCGACTGAAGCTTTCTTT. Protein: CASSPAGATEAFF.

The chain links TRBV2 to TRBJ1-5; D ambiguous. Trimming left V 4 bases short and J 6 bases short, with 13 bases between. CDR1 SNHLY and CDR2 FYNNEI come from the germline V gene. This CDR3 region has 14 residues. The CDR3 sequence is CASSVVVGIQPQHF. For the CDR3, the DNA is TGTGCCAGCAGTGTAGTAGTTGGGATTCAGCCCCAGCATTTT.